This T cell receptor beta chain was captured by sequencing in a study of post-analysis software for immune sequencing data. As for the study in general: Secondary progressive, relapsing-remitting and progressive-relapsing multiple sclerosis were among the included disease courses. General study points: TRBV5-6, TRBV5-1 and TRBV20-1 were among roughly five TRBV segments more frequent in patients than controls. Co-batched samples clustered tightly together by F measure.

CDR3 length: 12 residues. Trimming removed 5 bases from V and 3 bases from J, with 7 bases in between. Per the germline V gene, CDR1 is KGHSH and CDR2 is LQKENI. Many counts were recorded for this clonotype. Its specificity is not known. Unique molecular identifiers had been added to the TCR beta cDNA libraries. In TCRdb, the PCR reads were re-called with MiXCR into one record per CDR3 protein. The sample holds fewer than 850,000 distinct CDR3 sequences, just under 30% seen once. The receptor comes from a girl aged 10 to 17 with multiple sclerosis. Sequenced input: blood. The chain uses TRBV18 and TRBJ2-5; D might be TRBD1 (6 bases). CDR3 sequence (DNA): TGTGCCAGCTCATGGACAGAAGAGACCCAGTACTTC. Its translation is CASSWTEETQYF.